Shown below are 8 T cell receptor beta chains from a single sample sequenced in a study of blood T cell repertoires in COVID-19. The protocol was immunoSEQ multiplex PCR, while the TCRdb copy is restricted to in-frame clones and leaves out a portion. The sample includes 250,000 to 300,000 clones, just over 85% of them seen just once. What was sequenced was peripheral blood. The receptors derive from a woman aged 25 to 45 with active or convalescent COVID-19.

The J gene is TRBJ1-5, the V gene TRBV28; the D gene is possibly TRBD1 (6 bases). The CDR3 extends over 16 amino acids. V was cut by 5 bases and J by 9 bases, with 23 bases left in between. From germline, CDR1 is MDHEN and CDR2 SYDVKM. CDR3 sequence reads: CASSLTGGGPPRPQHF. The DNA of the CDR3 is TGTGCCAGCAGTCTGACAGGAGGTGGTCCCCCACGGCCCCAGCATTTT.

The chain carries TRBV5-5 and TRBJ2-5; D gene uncertain. The ends were cut back, 1 base at V and 5 bases at J, with 15 bases in the middle. Germline values: CDR1 SGHKS, CDR2 YYEKEE (reference sequence). The CDR3 totals 15 residues. Here the CDR3 DNA reads TGTGCCAGCAGCTTGAGGAGTGCCCAGAGGGAGACCCAGTACTTC. This sequence encodes CASSLRSAQRETQYF.

The chain combines TRBV18 with TRBJ1-2; 7 bases line up with TRBD1. V lost 0 bases to trimming and J lost 4 bases; unmatched junction nucleotides: 8. Germline-derived CDR1 and CDR2 are KGHSH and LQKENI. This CDR3 has 16 residues. The CDR3 reads CASSPPPGTAGYGYTF. The CDR3, as DNA: TGTGCCAGCTCACCACCCCCCGGGACAGCGGGCTATGGCTACACCTTC.

This chain connects TRBV6-2 or TRBV6-3 to TRBJ1-1; tentatively, D is TRBD1 (6 bases). The CDR3 totals 15 residues. Trimming removed 2 bases at V and 0 bases at J, with 10 bases between. Germline loops: CDR1 MNHEY, CDR2 SVGEGT. Here the CDR3 DNA reads TGTGCCAGCAGTTACCGGACAGTCGTGAACACTGAAGCTTTCTTT. Protein: CASSYRTVVNTEAFF.

The chain uses TRBV2 and TRBJ2-2; D perhaps matches TRBD1 (6 bases). This CDR3 is 17 amino acids long. V gave up 6 bases and J gave up 4 bases, with 21 bases separating them. Germline V lookup: CDR1 SNHLY, CDR2 FYNNEI. The CDR3 loop is CASSPTSTGYGTGELFF. In nucleotides, the CDR3 is TGTGCCAGCAGCCCAACTAGTACAGGGTACGGCACCGGGGAGCTGTTTTTT.

The gene calls are TRBV5-6 and TRBJ2-2, with D possibly being TRBD1 (6 bases). CDR1 and CDR2 from the germline V gene are SGHDT and YYEEEE. This CDR3 is 14 amino acids long. V lost 5 bases to trimming and J lost 4 bases, with 12 bases between them. CDR3: CASSSIGGTGELFF. The CDR3 DNA reads TGTGCCAGCAGTTCTATAGGGGGCACCGGGGAGCTGTTTTTT.

J is TRBJ1-1 and V is TRBV19; possibly TRBD1 for D (6 bases). The germline gives CDR1 LNHDA, CDR2 SQIVND (reference sequence). The CDR3 length is 14 residues. V was trimmed by 7 bases and J by 2 bases, leaving 14 bases between them. The CDR3 loop is CASNGGRANTEAFF. The DNA of the CDR3 is TGTGCCAGTAATGGGGGCAGGGCAAACACTGAAGCTTTCTTT.

The V and J genes are TRBV27 and TRBJ2-3; TRBD2 aligns across 7 bases. V shed 5 bases and J 5 bases; nucleotides not matched to a gene: 7. Germline loops: CDR1 MNHEY, CDR2 SMNVEV (reference sequence). This CDR3 is built from 14 residues. DNA of the CDR3: TGTGCCAGCAGTATCCGGGGGGTCCTAGATACGCAGTATTTT. This encodes CASSIRGVLDTQYF.